This T cell receptor beta chain was captured by sequencing in a study of T cell responses to AZD1222 COVID-19 vaccine. Repertoires were generated with immunoSEQ multiplex PCR, while TCRdb's copy carries only in-frame clones and drops some. Of around 180,000 clones detected, almost 90% appear once; the ten largest clones hold over 6%. CDR3 size: 16 residues. Germline CDR1 GTSNPN, CDR2 SVGIG (reference sequence). V lost 8 bases and J lost 1, with 23 bases in between. The material sequenced was peripheral blood, taken on day 0 of AZD1222 vaccination. The rearrangement joins TRBV30 to TRBJ1-1; the D gene is possibly TRBD1 (6 bases). The source is an adult in good health. CDR3 nucleotides: TGTGCCGCCTGGAGGGGGTGGACTGAGCGGAACACTGAAGCTTTCTTT. Its protein product is CAAWRGWTERNTEAFF. The whole variable domain, filled in from reference TRBV30 and TRBJ1-1, reads SQTIHQWPATLVQPVGSPLSLECTVEGTSNPNLYWYRQAAGRGLQLLFYSVGIGQISSEVPQNLSASRPQDRQFILSSKKLLLSDSGFYLCAAWRGWTERNTEAFFGQGTRLTVV.